This T cell receptor beta chain came from a study of Graves' ophthalmopathy and Graves' hyperthyroidism. The authors amplified TCR beta CDR3 regions, and they did so from RNA transcripts for repertoire sequencing. Second-round multiplex PCR followed a first-round RT-PCR using HTBI primers. MiXCR, applied by TCRdb to the multiplex PCR reads, yields one record per CDR3 protein. There are roughly 350,000 distinct CDR3 sequences in the sample; about a sixth occur only once, and roughly 2.3% lies in the top ten. Sequencing input: peripheral blood. The TCR comes from an adult woman with stable Graves' hyperthyroidism.

CDR3 sequence reads: CASRRDPATDTQYF. In nucleotides, the CDR3 is TGTGCCAGCAGGAGGGACCCAGCCACAGATACGCAGTATTTT. V usage is TRBV28 and J usage is TRBJ2-3, with D perhaps TRBD1 or TRBD2 (5 bases each). Germline values: CDR1 MDHEN, CDR2 SYDVKM. V was clipped by 6 bases and J by 2 bases, with 12 bases between them. The CDR3 sequence is 14 residues long. The full variable domain, completed using reference TRBV28 and TRBJ2-3, is DVKVTQSSRYLVKRTGEKVFLECVQDMDHENMFWYRQDPGLGLRLIYFSYDVKMKEKGDIPEGYSVSREKKERFSLILESASTNQTSMYLCASRRDPATDTQYFGPGTRLTVL.